The subject of this entry is one TCR beta chain. Its antigen remains unidentified. This sample is part of a study of shared clonotypes between healthy human individuals. Points from the study as a whole: Blood was the only sampled material, and tissue repertoires likely differ. Among donors, sharing of clonotypes was expected to be affected by sequencing depth.

The study ran the assay at deep level. Only in-frame clones appear in the TCRdb table, and some are missing; sequencing was by immunoSEQ multiplex PCR. The data contain around 1.9 million clones, around 93% of them singletons. The CDR3 spans 13 residues. Unmatched junction bases numbered 10, after V lost 4 bases and J lost 15 bases. Germline lookup yields CDR1 MNHEY and CDR2 SVGAGI. Naive CD8 cells lacked CD45RO and underwent positive selection for CCR7, leaving out terminally differentiated effector memory CD45RA+ cells. The receptor's source is a man younger than 35 in good health. Some clones in this sample may be carry-over from other donors' samples. V usage is TRBV6-5 and J usage is TRBJ2-1; TRBD1 matches 9 bases. Material: naive CD8+ T cells from PBMCs. CDR3 sequence (DNA): TGTGCCAGCAGTTGGCCGGGACAGGGAGGTTTGTTCTTC. Translated: CASSWPGQGGLFF.